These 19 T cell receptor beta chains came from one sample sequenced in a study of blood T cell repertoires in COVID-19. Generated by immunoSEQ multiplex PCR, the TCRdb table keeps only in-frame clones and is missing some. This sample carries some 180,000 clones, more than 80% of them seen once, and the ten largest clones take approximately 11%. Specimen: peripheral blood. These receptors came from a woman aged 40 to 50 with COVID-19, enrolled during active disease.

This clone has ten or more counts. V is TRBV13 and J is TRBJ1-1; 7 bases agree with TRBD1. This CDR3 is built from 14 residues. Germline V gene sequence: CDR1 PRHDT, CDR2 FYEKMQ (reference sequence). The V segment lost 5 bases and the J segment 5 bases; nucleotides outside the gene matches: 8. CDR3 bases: TGTGCCAGCAGCCCCCCACAGGGGCGGACTGAAGCTTTCTTT. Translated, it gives CASSPPQGRTEAFF.

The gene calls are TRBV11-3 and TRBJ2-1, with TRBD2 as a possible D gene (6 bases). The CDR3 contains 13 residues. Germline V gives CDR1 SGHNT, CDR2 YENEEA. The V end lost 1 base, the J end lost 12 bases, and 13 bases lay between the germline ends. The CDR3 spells CASSLGASGVQFF. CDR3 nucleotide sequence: TGTGCCAGCAGCTTAGGGGCTTCGGGAGTGCAGTTCTTC.

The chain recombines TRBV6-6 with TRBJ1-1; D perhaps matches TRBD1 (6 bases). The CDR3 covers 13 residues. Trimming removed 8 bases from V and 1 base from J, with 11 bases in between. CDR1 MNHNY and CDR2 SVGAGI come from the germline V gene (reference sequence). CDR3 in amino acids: CASSGTQNTEAFF. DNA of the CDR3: TGTGCCAGCTCCGGGACACAGAACACTGAAGCTTTCTTT.

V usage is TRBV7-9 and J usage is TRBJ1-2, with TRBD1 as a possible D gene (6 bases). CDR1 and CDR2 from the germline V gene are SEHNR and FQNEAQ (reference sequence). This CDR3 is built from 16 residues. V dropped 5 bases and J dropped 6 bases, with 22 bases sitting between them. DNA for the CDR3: TGTGCCAGCAGCCCCCAGGGTGGGCAGGGGCGAGATGGCTACACCTTC. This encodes CASSPQGGQGRDGYTF.

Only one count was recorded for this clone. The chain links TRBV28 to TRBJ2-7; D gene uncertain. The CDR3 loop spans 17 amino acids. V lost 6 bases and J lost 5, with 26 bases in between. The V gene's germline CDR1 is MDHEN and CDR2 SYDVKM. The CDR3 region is CASSYTSGGDRPDEQYF. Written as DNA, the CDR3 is TGTGCCAGCAGCTACACCTCTGGTGGAGATCGACCAGACGAGCAGTACTTC.

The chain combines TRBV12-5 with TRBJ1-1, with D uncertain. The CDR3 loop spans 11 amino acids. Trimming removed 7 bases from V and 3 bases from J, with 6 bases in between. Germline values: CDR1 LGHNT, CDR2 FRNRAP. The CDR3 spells CASAPDTEAFF. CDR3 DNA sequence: TGTGCTAGTGCCCCTGACACTGAAGCTTTCTTT. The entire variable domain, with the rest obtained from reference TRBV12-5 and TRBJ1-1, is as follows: DARVTQTPRHKVTEMGQEVTMRCQPILGHNTVFWYRQTMMQGLELLAYFRNRAPLDDSGMPKDRFSAEMPDATLATLKIQPSEPRDSAVYFCASAPDTEAFFGQGTRLTVV.

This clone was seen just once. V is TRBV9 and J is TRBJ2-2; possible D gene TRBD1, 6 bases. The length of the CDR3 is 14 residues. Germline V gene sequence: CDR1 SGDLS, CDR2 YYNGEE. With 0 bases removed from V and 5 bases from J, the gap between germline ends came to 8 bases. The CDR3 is CASSVVGGTGELFF. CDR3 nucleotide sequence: TGTGCCAGCAGCGTAGTAGGGGGAACCGGGGAGCTGTTTTTT.

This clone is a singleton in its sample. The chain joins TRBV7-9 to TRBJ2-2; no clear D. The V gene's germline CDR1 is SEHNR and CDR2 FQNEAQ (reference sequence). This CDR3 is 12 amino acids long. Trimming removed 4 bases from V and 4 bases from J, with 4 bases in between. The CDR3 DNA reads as TGTGCCAGCAGCTCTCTCACCGGGGAGCTGTTTTTT. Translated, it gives CASSSLTGELFF. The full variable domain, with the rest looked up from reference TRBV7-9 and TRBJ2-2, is DTGVSQNPRHKITKRGQNVTFRCDPISEHNRLYWYRQTLGQGPEFLTYFQNEAQLEKSRLLSDRFSAERPKGSFSTLEIQRTEQGDSAMYLCASSSLTGELFFGEGSRLTVL.

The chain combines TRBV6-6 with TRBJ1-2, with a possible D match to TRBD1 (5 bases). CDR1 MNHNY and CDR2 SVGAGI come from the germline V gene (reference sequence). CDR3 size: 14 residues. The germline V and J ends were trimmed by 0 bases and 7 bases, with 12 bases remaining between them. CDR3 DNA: TGTGCCAGCAGTTACTCGGGTGGGGCAGGTGGCTACACCTTC. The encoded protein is CASSYSGGAGGYTF.

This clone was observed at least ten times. This chain's CDR3 is CAWSSLILAGGSNEQFF. In DNA form, the CDR3 reads TGTGCCTGGAGTTCCCTAATCCTAGCGGGAGGATCCAATGAGCAGTTCTTC. The chain carries TRBV30 and TRBJ2-1; 11 bases agree with TRBD2. Germline assignment: CDR1 GTSNPN and CDR2 SVGIG (reference sequence). This CDR3 spans 17 amino acids. The V gene end was trimmed by 2 bases and the J gene end by 6 bases; junction bases not matched to a gene: 12.

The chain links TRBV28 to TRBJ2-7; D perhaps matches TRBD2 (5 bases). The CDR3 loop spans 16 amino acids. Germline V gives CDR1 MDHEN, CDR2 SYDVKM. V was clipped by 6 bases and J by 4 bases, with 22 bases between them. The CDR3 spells CASSYPDFLNQYEQYF. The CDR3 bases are TGTGCCAGCAGCTATCCGGACTTCCTAAATCAATACGAGCAGTACTTC.

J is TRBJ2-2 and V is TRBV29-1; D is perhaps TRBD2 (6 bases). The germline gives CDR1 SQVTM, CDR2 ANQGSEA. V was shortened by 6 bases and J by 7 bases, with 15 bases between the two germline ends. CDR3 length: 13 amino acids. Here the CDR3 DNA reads TGCAGCGTCCCGGGGACTTGGCGCGGGGAGCTGTTTTTT. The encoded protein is CSVPGTWRGELFF.

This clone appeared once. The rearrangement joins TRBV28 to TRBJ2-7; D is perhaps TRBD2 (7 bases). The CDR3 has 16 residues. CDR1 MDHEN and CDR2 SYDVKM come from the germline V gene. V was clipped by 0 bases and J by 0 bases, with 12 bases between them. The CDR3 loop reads CASSLWGGRGSYEQYF. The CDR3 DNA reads TGTGCCAGCAGTTTATGGGGGGGGCGGGGCTCCTACGAGCAGTACTTC.

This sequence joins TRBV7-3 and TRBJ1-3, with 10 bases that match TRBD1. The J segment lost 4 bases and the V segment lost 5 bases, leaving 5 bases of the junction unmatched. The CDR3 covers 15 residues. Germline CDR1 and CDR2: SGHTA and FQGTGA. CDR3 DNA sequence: TGTGCCAGCAGCACCGACAGGGGGCCAGGAAACACCATATATTTT. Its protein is CASSTDRGPGNTIYF.

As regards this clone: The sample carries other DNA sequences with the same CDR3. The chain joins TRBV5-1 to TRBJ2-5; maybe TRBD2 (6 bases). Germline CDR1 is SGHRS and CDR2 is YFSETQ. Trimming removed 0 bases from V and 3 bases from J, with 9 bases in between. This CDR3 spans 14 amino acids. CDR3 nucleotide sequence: TGCGCCAGCAGCTTGGGGACGGGAGAAGAGACCCAGTACTTC. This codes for CASSLGTGEETQYF.

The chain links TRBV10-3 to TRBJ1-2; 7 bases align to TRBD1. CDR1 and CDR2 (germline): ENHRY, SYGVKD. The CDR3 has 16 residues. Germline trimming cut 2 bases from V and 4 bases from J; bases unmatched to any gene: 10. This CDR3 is CAISEQDRFLFYGYTF. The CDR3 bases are TGTGCCATCAGTGAGCAGGACAGGTTTCTTTTCTATGGCTACACCTTC.

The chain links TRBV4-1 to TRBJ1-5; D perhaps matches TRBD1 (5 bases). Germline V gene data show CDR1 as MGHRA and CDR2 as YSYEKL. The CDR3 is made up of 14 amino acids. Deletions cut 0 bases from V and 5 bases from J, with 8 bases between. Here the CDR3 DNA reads TGCGCCAGCAGCCAAGAACAGGTCTATCAGCCCCAGCATTTT. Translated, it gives CASSQEQVYQPQHF.

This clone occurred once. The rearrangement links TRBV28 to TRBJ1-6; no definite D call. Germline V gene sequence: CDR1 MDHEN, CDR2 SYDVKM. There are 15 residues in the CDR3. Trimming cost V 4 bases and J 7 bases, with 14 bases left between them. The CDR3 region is CASSSPSGANSPLHF. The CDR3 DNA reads TGTGCCAGCAGTTCCCCGAGTGGTGCCAATTCACCCCTCCACTTT.

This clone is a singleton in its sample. CDR3 region: CASRDKPSYEQYF. The DNA of the CDR3 is TGTGCCAGCCGAGACAAGCCCTCCTACGAGCAGTACTTC. V gene TRBV27 combines with J gene TRBJ2-7; D not resolved. Trimming stripped 8 bases from V and 0 bases from J, with 11 bases between. Germline lookup yields CDR1 MNHEY and CDR2 SMNVEV (reference sequence). This CDR3 has 13 residues.